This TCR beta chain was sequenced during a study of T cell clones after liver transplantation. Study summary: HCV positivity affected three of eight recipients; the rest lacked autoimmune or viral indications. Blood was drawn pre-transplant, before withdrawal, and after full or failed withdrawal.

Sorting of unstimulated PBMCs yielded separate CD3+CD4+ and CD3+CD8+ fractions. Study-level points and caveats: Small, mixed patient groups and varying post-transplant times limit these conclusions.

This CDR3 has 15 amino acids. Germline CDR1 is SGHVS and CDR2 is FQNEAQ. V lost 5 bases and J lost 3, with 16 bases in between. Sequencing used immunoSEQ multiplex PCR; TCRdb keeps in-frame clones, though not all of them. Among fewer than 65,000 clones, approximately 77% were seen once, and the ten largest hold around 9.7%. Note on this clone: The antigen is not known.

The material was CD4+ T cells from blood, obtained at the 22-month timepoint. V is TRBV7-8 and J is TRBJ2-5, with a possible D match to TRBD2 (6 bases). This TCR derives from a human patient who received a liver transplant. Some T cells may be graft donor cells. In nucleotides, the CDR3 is TGTGCCAGCAGCCCCGGGGGACCCAGGGAAGAGACCCAGTACTTC. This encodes CASSPGGPREETQYF.